A single sample gave rise to the 7 T cell receptor beta chains below, sequenced in a study of blood T cell repertoires in COVID-19. Clones were read by immunoSEQ multiplex PCR, and TCRdb kept only the in-frame ones, dropping some. The sample contains 200,000 or so clones, around four fifths of which appear only once. The source material was PBMCs or T cells enriched from blood (not recorded which). Receptor source: a woman in her forties or fifties who had been exposed to COVID-19.

CDR3 sequence reads: CASSLARTGAPEAFF. In DNA form, the CDR3 reads TGTGCCAGCAGCTTAGCTCGGACAGGGGCTCCTGAAGCTTTCTTT. The V call is TRBV7-9, the J call TRBJ1-1, with 9 nucleotides matching TRBD1. The CDR3 totals 15 residues. V lost 0 bases to trimming and J lost 6 bases; unmatched junction nucleotides: 5. Germline V CDR1 and CDR2: SEHNR, FQNEAQ (reference sequence). The variable domain in full, with the rest retrieved from reference TRBV7-9 and TRBJ1-1, is DTGVSQNPRHKITKRGQNVTFRCDPISEHNRLYWYRQTLGQGPEFLTYFQNEAQLEKSRLLSDRFSAERPKGSFSTLEIQRTEQGDSAMYLCASSLARTGAPEAFFGQGTRLTVV.

The chain carries TRBV5-1 and TRBJ1-6; D possibly corresponds to TRBD1 (6 bases). The ends were cut back, 2 bases at V and 10 bases at J, with 19 bases in the middle. The CDR3 is made up of 16 amino acids. Looked up from germline, CDR1 is SGHRS and CDR2 is YFSETQ. The CDR3 here is CASSLRTQGDGSPLHF. CDR3 sequence (DNA): TGCGCCAGCAGCTTACGGACACAGGGAGATGGGTCACCCCTCCACTTT. The full variable domain, with the rest looked up from reference TRBV5-1 and TRBJ1-6, is KAGVTQTPRYLIKTRGQQVTLSCSPISGHRSVSWYQQTPGQGLQFLFEYFSETQRNKGNFPGRFSGRQFSNSRSEMNVSTLELGDSALYLCASSLRTQGDGSPLHFGNGTRLTVT.

The count of this clone is one. This chain connects TRBV3-1 (or the pseudogene TRBV3-2) to TRBJ1-1, with D maybe TRBD1 (6 bases). This CDR3 region has 15 residues. Germline values: CDR1 LGHDT, CDR2 YNNKEL (reference sequence). The V end was cut by 4 bases, the J end by 3 bases, with 15 bases between. Here the CDR3 reads CASSPHRDLHTEAFF. The CDR3 DNA follows: TGTGCCAGCAGCCCCCACAGGGATCTCCACACTGAAGCTTTCTTT.

The rearrangement uses TRBV10-3 and TRBJ1-1; D is uncertain. This CDR3 region has 15 residues. Germline CDR1 ENHRY, CDR2 SYGVKD. Trimming cost V 7 bases and J 1 base, with 16 bases left between them. The chain's CDR3 is CAIKISRVGNTEAFF. CDR3 nucleotide sequence: TGTGCCATCAAGATCTCCCGAGTTGGGAACACTGAAGCTTTCTTT.

The chain is built from TRBV18 and TRBJ1-4; 7 nucleotides align to TRBD1. CDR1 and CDR2 from the germline V gene are KGHSH and LQKENI. CDR3 length: 13 residues. With 3 bases clipped from V and 8 bases from J, the junction kept 3 bases outside the gene matches. The CDR3 protein is CASSPTGPEKLFF. The CDR3, as DNA: TGTGCCAGCTCACCGACAGGGCCCGAAAAACTGTTTTTT.

The chain couples TRBV23-1 to TRBJ1-1; D is possibly TRBD1 (5 bases). TRBV23-1 is flagged as an ORF with uncertain function. This CDR3 is 15 amino acids long. Trimming cost V 1 base and J 6 bases, with 15 bases left between them. CDR3 loop: CASSQLVPQGPEAFF. The CDR3 DNA reads as TGCGCCAGCAGTCAATTAGTCCCCCAGGGTCCTGAAGCTTTCTTT.

As DNA, the CDR3 is TGTGCCAGCAGAGGGGGGGACAGGGGAGGGACCAGTGAAAAACTGTTTTTT. Amino acids: CASRGGDRGGTSEKLFF. The chain links TRBV4-2 to TRBJ1-4, with TRBD1 matching 10 bases. This CDR3 contains 17 residues. CDR1 LGHNA and CDR2 YNFKEQ come from the germline V gene. Germline trimming cut 6 bases from V and 7 bases from J; bases unmatched to any gene: 14.